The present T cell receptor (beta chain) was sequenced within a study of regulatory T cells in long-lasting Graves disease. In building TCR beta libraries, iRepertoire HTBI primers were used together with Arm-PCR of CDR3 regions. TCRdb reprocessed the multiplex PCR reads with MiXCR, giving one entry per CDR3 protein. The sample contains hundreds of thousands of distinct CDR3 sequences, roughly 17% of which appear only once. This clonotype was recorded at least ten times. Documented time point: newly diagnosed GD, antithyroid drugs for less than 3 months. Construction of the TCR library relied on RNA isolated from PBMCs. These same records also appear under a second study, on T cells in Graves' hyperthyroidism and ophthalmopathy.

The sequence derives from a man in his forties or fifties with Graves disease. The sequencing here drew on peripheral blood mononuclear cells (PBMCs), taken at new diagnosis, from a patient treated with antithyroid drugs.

In DNA form, the CDR3 reads TGTGCCAGCAGTGTTCGGACGTTAACCTACGAGCAGTACTTC. Protein sequence: CASSVRTLTYEQYF. The chain combines TRBV2 with TRBJ2-7; D gene uncertain. Per the germline V gene, CDR1 is SNHLY and CDR2 is FYNNEI. The germline V and J ends were trimmed by 4 bases and 2 bases, with 12 bases remaining between them. CDR3 length: 14 amino acids.